Listed here is a single TCR beta chain. Its antigen is currently unknown. Trimming pared 1 base from V and 4 bases from J, leaving 5 bases between. This CDR3 contains 13 residues. Germline assignment: CDR1 MGHDK and CDR2 SYGVNS. PCR was performed using 60 Vbeta and 13 Jbeta primers. Here immunoSEQ multiplex PCR was the method, and the copy in TCRdb shows in-frame clones only, minus some. The repertoire includes about 200,000 clones, around 80% of them detected once, and around 0.63% sits in the top ten. This record belongs to a study of cytomegalovirus exposure and HLA in healthy donors. General study points: One cluster of highly shared sequence variants probably arose as a sequencing artifact. Later on, an analysis tied approximately 17,000 TCR beta sequences to HLA alleles at 0.05 false discovery rate. A later analysis found TCR association rates differed by HLA locus, highest for DRB1 and lowest for HLA-C. Some TCR beta chains (over 150 of them) were listed as cytomegalovirus-associated.

This clonotype was obtained from a man between 18 and 35 years old in good health and CMV-seronegative. The chain joins TRBV25-1 to TRBJ2-1; D unclear. The sequenced sample was PBMCs. Here the CDR3 DNA reads TGTGCCAGCAGTGAATCCGGGTACAATGAGCAGTTCTTC. Translated: CASSESGYNEQFF.